The subject of this entry is one T cell receptor (beta chain). The data stem from a study of blood T cell repertoires in COVID-19. About the research overall: Specimens from acute and convalescent COVID-19 originated in the United States, Italy and Spain.

Trimming removed 7 bases at V and 4 bases at J, with 11 bases between. This CDR3 is built from 13 residues. CDR1 SQVTM and CDR2 ANQGSEA come from the germline V gene. Generated by immunoSEQ multiplex PCR, the TCRdb table keeps only in-frame clones and is missing some. The table lists 27,000 or so clones, roughly four fifths of them singletons. The clonotype comes from a man in his 70s with active COVID-19. Sequencing was done on a sample of peripheral blood. J is TRBJ1-6 and V is TRBV29-1; D gene unclear. CDR3 residues: CSAMEQYNSPLHF. In DNA form, the CDR3 reads TGCAGCGCCATGGAACAGTATAATTCACCCCTCCACTTT.